The present T cell receptor beta chain was sequenced within a study of cytomegalovirus exposure and HLA in healthy donors. The PCR employed 60 Vbeta primers together with 13 Jbeta primers. Here immunoSEQ multiplex PCR was the method, and the copy in TCRdb shows in-frame clones only, minus some. The profile shows about 160,000 clones, around 79% of them singletons. Sequencing input: PBMCs. The receptor comes from a human donor in good health.

DNA of the CDR3: TGTGCCAGTAGACCCTTGGACAGTCCCAATCAGCCCCAGCATTTT. Translation: CASRPLDSPNQPQHF. This chain links TRBV19 with TRBJ1-5; D is possibly TRBD1 (6 bases). V lost 6 bases and J 3 bases, leaving 15 bases between the germline ends. The CDR3 loop spans 15 amino acids. Germline CDR1 is LNHDA and CDR2 is SQIVND (reference sequence).